The 25 T cell receptor beta chains presented below share a single source sample, sequenced in a study of CD8 T cells in ankylosing spondylitis (dated by TCRdb to about 2017). The full study reports these points: Blood from ankylosing spondylitis patients appeared to be characterized by a TCR beta motif made up of 8 or 9 highly homologous amino acid variants.

Their antigens remain unidentified. Library preparation used 5' RACE. Sequencing instrument: Illumina HiSeq 2500. TCRdb reworked the public reads: Q25 trimming with fastp, MiXCR clone assembly, productive beta chains retained. Entries are consolidated by CDR3 protein sequence, retaining the most common genes and DNA. The sample contains 330,000 or so distinct CDR3 sequences, 8% of them found a single time. The top ten clonotypes cover less than 15% of the sample. The sequencing sample was made of blood, either unsorted or a sorted T cell fraction (not recorded which). The origin of the receptors is a male donor with ankylosing spondylitis.

The CDR3 DNA is TGTGCCAGCAGTGAATATACCTACGAGCAGTACTTC. Encoded protein: CASSEYTYEQYF. The gene calls are TRBV6-1 and TRBJ2-7; no definite D call. Per germline, CDR1 MNHNS and CDR2 SASEGT. The V end was cut by 2 bases, the J end by 2 bases, with 4 bases between. The CDR3 covers 12 residues.

V usage is TRBV5-1 and J usage is TRBJ1-2; 7 nucleotides match TRBD1. Germline assignment: CDR1 SGHRS and CDR2 YFSETQ. The CDR3 covers 14 residues. With 4 bases clipped from V and 5 bases from J, the junction kept 8 bases outside the gene matches. CDR3 bases: TGCGCCAGCAGCCAATCAGGGGGGGAATATGGCTACACCTTC. Protein: CASSQSGGEYGYTF.

Many counts were recorded for this clonotype. The chain has TRBV20-1 and TRBJ1-5, with 10 bases identical to TRBD1. V lost 1 base to trimming and J lost 6 bases; unmatched junction nucleotides: 3. The CDR3 covers 14 residues. Germline CDR1 and CDR2: DFQATT and SNEGSKA (reference sequence). The CDR3 loop reads CSARAGTGVQPQHF. The CDR3 DNA is TGCAGTGCTAGAGCCGGGACAGGGGTTCAGCCCCAGCATTTT.

This clonotype has more than one count but fewer than ten. The chain is built from TRBV12-3 or TRBV12-4 and TRBJ1-6; a possible D gene is TRBD1 (5 bases). The CDR3 contains 13 residues. V was shortened by 5 bases and J by 10 bases, with 12 bases between the two germline ends. The CDR3 spells CASSNRDFSPLHF. The CDR3 DNA follows: TGTGCCAGCAGTAACCGGGACTTCTCACCCCTCCACTTT.

The rearrangement joins TRBV20-1 to TRBJ2-5; the match to TRBD1 covers 11 bases. V lost 2 bases and J lost 7; bases outside the gene matches: 6. This CDR3 is 14 amino acids long. Germline V gene lookup returns CDR1 DFQATT and CDR2 SNEGSKA (reference sequence). Here the CDR3 reads CSARTGQGVGTQYF. The CDR3 DNA follows: TGCAGTGCTAGAACGGGACAGGGGGTCGGGACCCAGTACTTC.

The chain uses TRBV5-1 and TRBJ1-3; D may be TRBD1 (6 bases). CDR3 size: 17 residues. CDR1 and CDR2 from the germline V gene are SGHRS and YFSETQ. Between the trimmed V and J ends, which lost 5 bases and 4 bases, there was a span of 22 bases. The CDR3 is CASSRTYRVSSGNTIYF. CDR3 bases: TGCGCCAGCAGTCGGACTTACAGGGTATCGTCCGGAAACACCATATATTTT.

The V call is TRBV7-9, the J call TRBJ2-7; TRBD1 matches 10 bases. CDR1 SEHNR and CDR2 FQNEAQ come from the germline V gene (reference sequence). V lost 8 bases and J lost 5; bases outside the gene matches: 9. The CDR3 contains 14 residues. CDR3 region: CASQAQTGGDEQYF. Here the CDR3 DNA reads TGTGCCAGCCAGGCCCAGACAGGGGGCGACGAGCAGTACTTC.

In nucleotides, the CDR3 is TGTGCCAGCAGCTTAGATCGGGTTGGCAATGAGCAGTTCTTC. Translation gives CASSLDRVGNEQFF. V is TRBV7-2 and J is TRBJ2-1; D gene uncertain. Per the germline V gene, CDR1 is SGHTA and CDR2 is FQGNSA. V lost 1 base and J 6 bases, leaving 10 bases between the germline ends. The length of the CDR3 is 14 residues.

Only a few counts were recorded for this clonotype. This chain connects TRBV3-1 to TRBJ1-5, with D hard to call. Between the trimmed V and J ends, which lost 1 base and 6 bases, there was a span of 7 bases. The CDR3 sequence is 13 residues long. The germline V gene encodes CDR1 LGHDT and CDR2 YNNKEL (reference sequence). For the CDR3, the DNA is TGTGCCAGCAGCCAAGTCGAAACTCAGCCCCAGCATTTT. The encoded protein is CASSQVETQPQHF.

This clonotype was counted many times. CDR3 protein: CASSSAANYGYTF. The DNA of the CDR3 is TGTGCCAGCAGTTCGGCAGCGAACTATGGCTACACCTTC. The chain uses TRBV27 and TRBJ1-2, with D unresolved. Germline assignment: CDR1 MNHEY and CDR2 SMNVEV (reference sequence). The V end lost 4 bases, the J end lost 2 bases, and 8 bases lay between the germline ends. CDR3 size: 13 residues.

The chain is built from TRBV27 and TRBJ2-1, with 7 bases that match TRBD1. The CDR3 is made up of 12 amino acids. Per the germline V gene, CDR1 is MNHEY and CDR2 is SMNVEV (reference sequence). V lost 3 bases to trimming and J lost 14 bases; unmatched junction nucleotides: 7. Written as DNA, the CDR3 is TGTGCCAGCAGTTTCCATAAGCAGGGGGAGTTCTTC. It codes for CASSFHKQGEFF.

The chain couples TRBV20-1 to TRBJ1-2; D is unclear. This CDR3 contains 12 residues. Trimming stripped 0 bases from V and 5 bases from J, with 7 bases between. Germline V gene lookup returns CDR1 DFQATT and CDR2 SNEGSKA (reference sequence). The CDR3 loop is CSARDYGYGYTF. The DNA of the CDR3 is TGCAGTGCTAGAGATTATGGGTATGGCTACACCTTC.

The chain links TRBV4-3 to TRBJ1-1; TRBD1 matches at 7 bases. This CDR3 is 14 amino acids long. V shed 0 bases and J 8 bases; nucleotides not matched to a gene: 6. Germline loops: CDR1 LGHNA, CDR2 YSLEER. The CDR3 is CASSQDHEDREAFF. The CDR3 coding sequence is TGCGCCAGCAGCCAAGATCATGAGGACAGGGAAGCTTTCTTT.

This clonotype was observed a few times. The V and J genes are TRBV27 and TRBJ1-5; D is unresolved. Germline-derived CDR1 and CDR2 are MNHEY and SMNVEV (reference sequence). Trimming took 5 bases from V and 9 from J, leaving 17 bases between them. The length of the CDR3 is 14 residues. CDR3 protein: CASSPSRAVGPQHF. The CDR3 DNA sequence: TGTGCCAGCAGTCCTAGTAGGGCAGTGGGGCCCCAGCATTTT.

There are many counts of this clonotype. It is unclear where the CDR3 begins or ends on the DNA, so no DNA is shown, and the CDR3 is as TCRdb lists it. This chain connects TRBV20-1 to TRBJ2-5; no check of the table's D call, TRBD1, against the DNA was made. Per the germline V gene, CDR1 is DFQATT and CDR2 is SNEGSKA (reference sequence). Both ends counted, the CDR3 spans 15 residues. CDR3 sequence: CSARDLRASQETQYF.

CDR3 nucleotides: TGTGCCAGCACCCCAGCGGGAGGGGTATACGAGCAGTACTTC. Amino acid sequence: CASTPAGGVYEQYF. V usage is TRBV6-1 and J usage is TRBJ2-7; 10 bases fit TRBD2. Germline CDR1 and CDR2: MNHNS and SASEGT. CDR3 length equals 14 residues. Trimming cost V 7 bases and J 4 bases; bases outside gene matches: 7.

This clonotype showed up many times. V usage is TRBV3-1 and J usage is TRBJ2-1; 12 nucleotides align to TRBD2. CDR1 and CDR2 (germline): LGHDT, YNNKEL (reference sequence). J gave up 2 bases and V 4 bases, and 3 bases lay outside the gene matches. This CDR3 is 16 amino acids long. CDR3 bases: TGTGCCAGCAGCCTCTGGACTAGCGGGGCCTACAATGAGCAGTTCTTC. Translation gives CASSLWTSGAYNEQFF.

The table lists this clonotype with a few counts. The chain links TRBV7-8 to TRBJ2-1, with D unresolved. V was clipped by 0 bases and J by 0 bases, with 9 bases between them. CDR1 and CDR2 from the germline V gene are SGHVS and FQNEAQ. This CDR3 comprises 16 residues. The CDR3 reads CASSLALASSYNEQFF. CDR3 sequence (DNA): TGTGCCAGCAGCTTAGCGCTGGCAAGCTCCTACAATGAGCAGTTCTTC.

A few counts support this clonotype. The rearrangement uses TRBV29-1 and TRBJ2-6, with 7 bases fitting TRBD1. The CDR3 runs 17 residues. With V trimmed by 6 bases and J by 4 bases, 15 bases remained unmatched. Germline CDR1 is SQVTM and CDR2 is ANQGSEA. CDR3 sequence reads: CSVPFTLTGTGANVLTF. CDR3 bases: TGCAGCGTCCCCTTTACCCTGACAGGGACAGGGGCCAACGTCCTGACTTTC.

CDR3 DNA sequence: TGTGCCAGCACTTCGGCAGGCGGCTCCTACGAGCAGTACTTC. It codes for CASTSAGGSYEQYF. The chain employs TRBV2 and TRBJ2-7; D gene unclear. Trimming removed 7 bases from V and 0 bases from J, with 13 bases in between. This CDR3 spans 14 amino acids. Germline V gene lookup returns CDR1 SNHLY and CDR2 FYNNEI.

Here the CDR3 DNA reads TGTGCCAGCAGTAGGACAGGGCGAACTAGCACAGATACGCAGTATTTT. Its protein product is CASSRTGRTSTDTQYF. This rearrangement joins TRBV6-1 to TRBJ2-3, with 8 bases identical to TRBD1. The CDR3 totals 16 residues. Unmatched junction bases numbered 7, after V lost 5 bases and J lost 0 bases. Germline assignment: CDR1 MNHNS and CDR2 SASEGT.

The chain's CDR3 is CASSPWDSSYEQYF. CDR3 in DNA: TGTGCCAGCAGCCCCTGGGATAGCTCCTACGAGCAGTACTTC. This chain connects TRBV9 to TRBJ2-7; D gene unclear. V was trimmed by 4 bases and J by 0 bases, leaving 11 bases between them. This CDR3 has 14 residues. CDR1 is SGDLS, CDR2 YYNGEE, per germline. The full variable domain, rest sourced from reference TRBV9 and TRBJ2-7, is DSGVTQTPKHLITATGQRVTLRCSPRSGDLSVYWYQQSLDQGLQFLIQYYNGEERAKGNILERFSAQQFPDLHSELNLSSLELGDSALYFCASSPWDSSYEQYFGPGTRLTVT.

The gene calls are TRBV10-3 and TRBJ2-1; the match to TRBD2 covers 9 bases. CDR1 and CDR2 from the germline V gene are ENHRY and SYGVKD. This CDR3 has 17 amino acids. The V and J ends lost 3 bases and 8 bases, in that order; junction bases with no gene match: 14. Here the CDR3 reads CAISDWGASGKGYEQFF. CDR3 bases: TGTGCCATCAGTGACTGGGGGGCTAGCGGGAAAGGGTATGAGCAGTTCTTC.

This clonotype was detected a few times. The chain carries TRBV7-2 and TRBJ2-5, with TRBD2 as a possible D gene (6 bases). The CDR3 extends over 14 amino acids. Per the germline V gene, CDR1 is SGHTA and CDR2 is FQGNSA. V lost 5 bases to trimming and J lost 4 bases, with 14 bases between them. The CDR3 loop reads CASSPRGGGETQYF. The CDR3 nucleotides are TGTGCCAGCAGCCCCCGGGGAGGAGGAGAGACCCAGTACTTC. Variable domain in full (rest from reference TRBV7-2 and TRBJ2-5): GAGVSQSPSNKVTEKGKDVELRCDPISGHTALYWYRQSLGQGLEFLIYFQGNSAPDKSGLPSDRFSAERTGGSVSTLTIQRTQQEDSAVYLCASSPRGGGETQYFGPGTRLLVL.

In this sample, this clonotype turned up a few times. The J gene is TRBJ1-1, the V gene TRBV12-3 or TRBV12-4; 8 nucleotides line up with TRBD1. The CDR3 length is 13 residues. J lost 5 bases, V lost 7 bases, and 6 bases had no gene match. This chain's CDR3 is CASTRGRKTEAFF. The CDR3 DNA is TGTGCCAGCACCAGGGGGCGAAAGACTGAAGCTTTCTTT.